One and the same sample provided the 12 T cell receptor beta chains below, sequenced in a study of blood T cell repertoires in COVID-19. Assay: immunoSEQ multiplex PCR; the TCRdb copy retains only in-frame clones and omits some. The table includes a few hundred thousand clones, 65% to 90% detected once. The source material was peripheral blood. These receptors all come from a woman between 50 and 59 years old with acute or convalescent COVID-19.

V is TRBV11-1 and J is TRBJ2-7; D might be TRBD1 (5 bases). The CDR3 is made up of 13 amino acids. Germline CDR1 reads SGHAT; CDR2 reads FQDESV (reference sequence). V was shortened by 1 base and J by 3 bases, with 7 bases between the two germline ends. CDR3 sequence reads: CASSLEQGYEQYF. The DNA of the CDR3 is TGTGCCAGCAGCTTAGAGCAGGGCTACGAGCAGTACTTC.

The chain joins TRBV2 to TRBJ2-5; 7 bases are shared with TRBD2. The germline gives CDR1 SNHLY, CDR2 FYNNEI. The CDR3 contains 13 residues. The junction had 3 bases not matched to a gene; V was cut back by 3 bases and J by 5 bases. The CDR3 reads CASSEGREETQYF. In nucleotides, the CDR3 is TGTGCCAGCAGTGAGGGGCGGGAGGAGACCCAGTACTTC.

The chain joins TRBV6-2 or TRBV6-3 to TRBJ2-7, with 8 positions matching TRBD1. CDR3 size: 13 residues. CDR1 and CDR2 from the germline V gene are MNHEY and SVGEGT. The J segment lost 5 bases and the V segment lost 6 bases, leaving 6 bases of the junction unmatched. CDR3 loop: CASSQDRVHEQYF. The CDR3 region has the DNA TGTGCCAGCAGCCAGGACAGGGTCCACGAGCAGTACTTC.

The chain is built from TRBV12-3 or TRBV12-4 and TRBJ2-7, with a weak D call TRBD1 (6 bases). Trimming took off 7 bases at V and 5 bases at J, with 12 bases between the two ends. This CDR3 comprises 12 residues. The CDR3 region has the DNA TGTGCCAGCACCTCGGACAGCCACGAGCAGTACTTC. Protein product: CASTSDSHEQYF.

The rearrangement joins TRBV7-3 to TRBJ1-1; TRBD1 might be the D (5 bases). The CDR3 runs to 14 residues. Germline CDR1 is SGHTA and CDR2 is FQGTGA. V was clipped by 4 bases and J by 5 bases, with 14 bases between them. The DNA for the CDR3 is TGTGCCAGCAGCTCGGGGACTGGGGCAACTGAAGCTTTCTTT. It yields the protein CASSSGTGATEAFF.

V is TRBV6-2 or TRBV6-3 and J is TRBJ2-5; D might be TRBD2 (7 bases). Germline assignment: CDR1 MNHEY and CDR2 SVGEGT. V lost 5 bases and J lost 5, with 21 bases in between. This CDR3 is built from 16 residues. CDR3 sequence reads: CASSTLGGPGMETQYF. The CDR3 DNA follows: TGTGCCAGCAGTACCCTCGGGGGGCCGGGTATGGAGACCCAGTACTTC.

This clone was detected once. The same CDR3 is also encoded by other DNA sequences in this sample. The V gene is TRBV15, the J gene TRBJ2-7, with D possibly TRBD1 on 6 matching bases. V was clipped by 0 bases and J by 4 bases, with 7 bases between them. Germline V gene data show CDR1 as LNHNV and CDR2 as YYDKDF (reference sequence). CDR3 length: 13 residues. This CDR3 reads CATSRDRGYEQYF. CDR3 nucleotides: TGTGCCACCAGCAGAGACAGGGGTTACGAGCAGTACTTC.

The V gene is TRBV7-9, the J gene TRBJ1-4, with D possibly TRBD1 on 6 matching bases. This CDR3 has 13 amino acids. From germline, CDR1 is SEHNR and CDR2 FQNEAQ (reference sequence). V was clipped by 6 bases and J by 7 bases, with 12 bases between them. The CDR3: CASSPGQSEKLFF. The CDR3 coding sequence is TGTGCCAGCAGTCCCGGACAGTCTGAAAAACTGTTTTTT.

This clone has a single count. The chain has TRBV5-1 and TRBJ1-1, with TRBD1 as a possible D gene (6 bases). Trimming took off 4 bases at V and 5 bases at J, with 18 bases between the two ends. The germline CDR1 and CDR2 sequences are SGHRS and YFSETQ. This CDR3 region has 15 residues. The CDR3 loop is CASSTSGVTRTEAFF. In nucleotides, the CDR3 is TGCGCCAGCAGCACTTCAGGGGTAACGAGGACTGAAGCTTTCTTT.

A single count supports this clone. This same CDR3 is encoded by further DNA sequences in the sample. The V and J genes are TRBV19 and TRBJ2-1, with 11 bases identical to TRBD2. After removal of 5 bases from V and 3 bases from J, the junction contained 3 bases not matched to a gene. CDR3 length: 15 residues. CDR1 and CDR2 (germline): LNHDA, SQIVND (reference sequence). The CDR3 DNA is TGTGCCAGTAGTGTGGGACTAGCGGTCTACAATGAGCAGTTCTTC. This gives the protein CASSVGLAVYNEQFF.

This clone has just a few counts. The genes are TRBV10-1 and TRBJ2-7; 8 bases are shared with TRBD2. The CDR3 contains 14 residues. Germline V gene sequence: CDR1 WNHNN, CDR2 SYGVQD (reference sequence). The trim removed 4 bases at V and 6 bases at J, leaving 8 bases unmatched. CDR3 sequence (DNA): TGCGCCAGCAGTGTCGGACCGGGAGGGCTCGAGCAGTACTTC. Protein sequence: CASSVGPGGLEQYF.

This clone showed up just once. The V call is TRBV2, the J call TRBJ1-6; tentative D call: TRBD1 (5 bases). The CDR3 extends over 14 amino acids. V lost 2 bases and J lost 14, with 16 bases in between. The germline V gene encodes CDR1 SNHLY and CDR2 FYNNEI. The CDR3 DNA follows: TGTGCCAGCAGTGAAATTAATGTGGGGGGGGCCCTCCACTTT. Amino acid sequence: CASSEINVGGALHF.